This entry is about one TCR beta chain. The antigen is not known. Data came from immunoSEQ multiplex PCR; TCRdb stores just in-frame clones and leaves some out. The profile covers some 46,000 clones, with around 96% appearing a single time and around 1.5% taken by the ten largest. The CDR3 contains 14 residues. Germline CDR1 reads SGHNT; CDR2 reads YYREEE (reference sequence). J lost 7 bases, V lost 4 bases, and 9 bases had no gene match. The sample is drawn from a study of graft-versus-host responses after intestinal transplantation. At the level of the study: Induction using anti-thymocyte globulin, followed by tacrolimus and steroids for 3 to 4 years, was given to all recipients. Study conclusions and caveats: Present in recipient marrow, GvH clones included some that appeared first in ileum or blood.

This sequence joins TRBV5-4 and TRBJ2-7; TRBD1 agrees at 9 bases. The sample here was PBMCs, taken about 320 days after intestinal transplant. The receptor's source is a human patient who received an intestinal transplant, so some T cells may come from the graft donor. CDR3 DNA sequence: TGTGCCAGCAGCGGAAACAGGGGGCGGGGAGAGCAGTACTTC. Amino acids: CASSGNRGRGEQYF. Looking up the rest from reference TRBV5-4 and TRBJ2-7 gives the full variable domain: ETGVTQSPTHLIKTRGQQVTLRCSSQSGHNTVSWYQQALGQGPQFIFQYYREEENGRGNFPPRFSGLQFPNYSSELNVNALELDDSALYLCASSGNRGRGEQYFGPGTRLTVT.